This T cell receptor beta chain was identified during a study of shared clonotypes between healthy human individuals. The repertoire was sequenced with immunoSEQ multiplex PCR; TCRdb's copy has only in-frame clones and lacks some. This table has roughly 2.4 million clones, around 95% appearing once. As concerns this clone: Other DNA sequences of this sample code for an identical CDR3.

This CDR3 is built from 13 residues. Germline loops: CDR1 KGHSH, CDR2 LQKENI. Unmatched junction bases numbered 3, after V lost 6 bases and J lost 2 bases. The receptor was derived from a young man in good health. The specimen sequenced was naive CD4+ T cells sorted from blood. Subset described: CD45RA+ positively selected. The chain links TRBV18 to TRBJ1-1, with 7 bases lining up with TRBD1. CDR3 sequence reads: CASSPGGNTEAFF. In nucleotides, the CDR3 is TGTGCCAGCTCTCCAGGGGGTAACACTGAAGCTTTCTTT.